A single T cell receptor (beta chain) is shown here with its context. This entry belongs to a study of human T cells and chemical hapten exposure. TCRdb passed the RACE reads through MiXCR, listing each CDR3 protein once. The data contain some 52,000 distinct CDR3 sequences, approximately 10% of them seen just once; the ten biggest clones take up under 2%. Time point given: patch test 1, 2 weeks after DPC sensitization. Regarding treatment: therapeutic diphenylcyclopropenone sensitization with weekly scalp DPC. Unfractionated whole blood yielded the extracted total RNA. Per the germline V gene, CDR1 is SGHTA and CDR2 is FQGNSA. With V trimmed by 6 bases and J by 2 bases, 7 bases remained unmatched. This CDR3 spans 14 amino acids.

The chain couples TRBV7-2 to TRBJ2-7, with 7 bases identical to TRBD2. The TCR originated in a woman between 35 and 50 years old with alopecia areata. Some clones in this sample may be carry-over from other donors' samples. The source material was whole blood, sampled in connection with sensitization to the hapten diphenylcyclopropenone (DPC). The CDR3 is CASSHGGFTYEQYF. The CDR3 coding sequence is TGTGCCAGCAGTCACGGGGGGTTTACCTACGAGCAGTACTTC.